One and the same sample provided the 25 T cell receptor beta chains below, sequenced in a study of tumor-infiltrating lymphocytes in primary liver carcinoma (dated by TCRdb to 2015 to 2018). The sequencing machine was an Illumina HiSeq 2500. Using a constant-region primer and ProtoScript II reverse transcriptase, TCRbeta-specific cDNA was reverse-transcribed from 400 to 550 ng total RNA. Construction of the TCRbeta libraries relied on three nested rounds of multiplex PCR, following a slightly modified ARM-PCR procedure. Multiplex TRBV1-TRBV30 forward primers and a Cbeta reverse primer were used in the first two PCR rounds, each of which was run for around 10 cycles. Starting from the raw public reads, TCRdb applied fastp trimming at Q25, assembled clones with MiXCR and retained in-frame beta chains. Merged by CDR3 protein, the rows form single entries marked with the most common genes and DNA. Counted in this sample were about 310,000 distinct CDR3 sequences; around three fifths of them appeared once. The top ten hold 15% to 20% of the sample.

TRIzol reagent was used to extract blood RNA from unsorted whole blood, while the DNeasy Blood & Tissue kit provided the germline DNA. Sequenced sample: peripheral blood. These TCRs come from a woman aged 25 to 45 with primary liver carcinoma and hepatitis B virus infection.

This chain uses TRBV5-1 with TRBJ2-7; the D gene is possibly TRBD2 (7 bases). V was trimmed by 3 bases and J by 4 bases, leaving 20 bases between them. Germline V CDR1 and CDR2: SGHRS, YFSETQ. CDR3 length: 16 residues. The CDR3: CASSSIHQGRGYEQYF. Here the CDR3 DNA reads TGCGCCAGCAGCTCCATTCATCAGGGGCGGGGGTACGAGCAGTACTTC.

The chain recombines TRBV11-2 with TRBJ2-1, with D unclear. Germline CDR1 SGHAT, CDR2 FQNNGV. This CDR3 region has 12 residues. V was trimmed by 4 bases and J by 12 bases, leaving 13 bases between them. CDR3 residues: CASSCTGRGQFF. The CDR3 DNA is TGTGCCAGCAGCTGTACTGGGCGTGGGCAGTTCTTC.

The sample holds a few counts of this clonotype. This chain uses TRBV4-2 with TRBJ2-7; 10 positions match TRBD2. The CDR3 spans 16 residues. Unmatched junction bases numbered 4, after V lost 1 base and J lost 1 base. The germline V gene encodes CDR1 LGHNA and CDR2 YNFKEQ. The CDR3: CASSQASGSRSYEQYF. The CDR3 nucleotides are TGTGCCAGCAGCCAAGCTAGCGGGAGCCGGTCCTACGAGCAGTACTTC.

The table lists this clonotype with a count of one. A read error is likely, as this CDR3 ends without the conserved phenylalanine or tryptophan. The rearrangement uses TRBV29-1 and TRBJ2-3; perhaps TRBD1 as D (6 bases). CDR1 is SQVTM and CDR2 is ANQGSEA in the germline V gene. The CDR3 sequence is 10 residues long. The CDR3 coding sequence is TGCAACGCAGGGGTTGATACGCAGTATTAT. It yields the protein CNAGVDTQYY.

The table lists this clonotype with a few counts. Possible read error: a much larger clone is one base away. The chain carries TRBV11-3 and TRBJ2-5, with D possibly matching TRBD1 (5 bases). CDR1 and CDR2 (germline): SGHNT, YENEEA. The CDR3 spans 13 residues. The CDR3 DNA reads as TGTACCAGCAGCTCGACAGCCCAAGAGGCCCAGTACTTC. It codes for CTSSSTAQEAQYF.

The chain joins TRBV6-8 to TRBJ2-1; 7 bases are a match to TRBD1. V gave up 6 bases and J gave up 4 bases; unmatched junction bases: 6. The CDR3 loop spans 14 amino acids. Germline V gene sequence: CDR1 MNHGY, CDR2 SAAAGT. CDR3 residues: CASRTGRRYNEQFF. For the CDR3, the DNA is TGTGCCAGCAGGACAGGGAGAAGGTACAATGAGCAGTTCTTC.

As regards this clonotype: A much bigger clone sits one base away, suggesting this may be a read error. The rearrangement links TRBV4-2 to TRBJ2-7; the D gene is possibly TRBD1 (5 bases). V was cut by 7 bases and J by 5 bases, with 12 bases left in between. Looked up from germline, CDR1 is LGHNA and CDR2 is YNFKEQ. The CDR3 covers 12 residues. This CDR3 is CASTQGKDEQYF. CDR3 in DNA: TGTGCCAGCACCCAGGGAAAAGACGAGCAGTACTTC.

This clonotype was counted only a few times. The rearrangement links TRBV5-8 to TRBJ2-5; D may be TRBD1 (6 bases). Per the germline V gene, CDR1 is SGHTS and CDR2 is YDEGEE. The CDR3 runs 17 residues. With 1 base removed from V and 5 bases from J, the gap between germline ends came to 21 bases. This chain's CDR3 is CASSLTTGIRPRETQYF. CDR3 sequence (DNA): TGTGCCAGCAGCTTGACCACAGGGATCCGTCCCCGGGAGACCCAGTACTTC.

The CDR3, as DNA: TGTGCCAGCAGTCCGATTAGTGAGCTAATCTACCAAGAGACCCAGTACTTC. Its protein is CASSPISELIYQETQYF. The V gene is TRBV28, the J gene TRBJ2-5; D gene ambiguous. Germline V lookup: CDR1 MDHEN, CDR2 SYDVKM. V lost 5 bases to trimming and J lost 0 bases, with 19 bases between them. The CDR3 runs 17 residues. Drawing the rest from reference TRBV28 and TRBJ2-5, the complete variable domain is DVKVTQSSRYLVKRTGEKVFLECVQDMDHENMFWYRQDPGLGLRLIYFSYDVKMKEKGDIPEGYSVSREKKERFSLILESASTNQTSMYLCASSPISELIYQETQYFGPGTRLLVL.

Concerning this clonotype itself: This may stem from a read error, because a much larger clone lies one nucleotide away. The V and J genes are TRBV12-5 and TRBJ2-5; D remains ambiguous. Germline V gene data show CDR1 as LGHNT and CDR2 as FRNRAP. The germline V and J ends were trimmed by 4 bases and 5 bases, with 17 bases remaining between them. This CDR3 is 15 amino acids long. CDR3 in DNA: TGTGCTAGTGGTTCCTTTGTATTGGGTCGGGAGACCCAGTACTTC. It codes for CASGSFVLGRETQYF.

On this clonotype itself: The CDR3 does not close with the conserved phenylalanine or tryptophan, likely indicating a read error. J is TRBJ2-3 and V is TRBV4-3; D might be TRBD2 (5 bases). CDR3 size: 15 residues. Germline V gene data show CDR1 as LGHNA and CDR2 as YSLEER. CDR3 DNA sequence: TGCGCCAGCAGCCAAGGGGTTTCTAGCACAGAAACGCAGTATTCT. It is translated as CASSQGVSSTETQYS.

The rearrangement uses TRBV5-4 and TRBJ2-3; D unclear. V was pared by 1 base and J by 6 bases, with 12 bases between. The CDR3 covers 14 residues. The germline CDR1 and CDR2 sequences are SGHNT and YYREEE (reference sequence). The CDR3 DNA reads TGTGCCAGCAGCTTGATAGTATCCAATGATACGCAGTATTTT. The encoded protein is CASSLIVSNDTQYF.

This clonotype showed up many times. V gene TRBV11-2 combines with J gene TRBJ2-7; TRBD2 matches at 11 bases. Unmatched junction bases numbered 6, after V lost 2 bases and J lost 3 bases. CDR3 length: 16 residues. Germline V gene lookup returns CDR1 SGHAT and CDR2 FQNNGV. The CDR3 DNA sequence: TGTGCCAGCAGCTTAAGGCAGACTAGCGGGAACTACGAGCAGTACTTC. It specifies CASSLRQTSGNYEQYF.

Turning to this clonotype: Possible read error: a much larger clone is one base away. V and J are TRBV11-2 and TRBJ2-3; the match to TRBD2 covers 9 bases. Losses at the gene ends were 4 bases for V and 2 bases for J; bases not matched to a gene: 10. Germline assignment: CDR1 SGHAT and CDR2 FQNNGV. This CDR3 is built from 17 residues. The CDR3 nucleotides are TGTGCCAGCAGCTCCGGGTGGGCGGGAGGGTACACAGATACGCAGTATTTT. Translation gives CASSSGWAGGYTDTQYF.

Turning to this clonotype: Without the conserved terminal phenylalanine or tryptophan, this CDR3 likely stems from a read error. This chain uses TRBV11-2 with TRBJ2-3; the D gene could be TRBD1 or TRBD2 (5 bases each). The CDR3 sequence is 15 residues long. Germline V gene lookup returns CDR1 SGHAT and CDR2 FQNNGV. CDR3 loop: CASSSRAASTGTQYS. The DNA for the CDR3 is TGTGCCAGCAGCTCCCGAGCGGCTAGCACAGGTACGCAGTATTCT.

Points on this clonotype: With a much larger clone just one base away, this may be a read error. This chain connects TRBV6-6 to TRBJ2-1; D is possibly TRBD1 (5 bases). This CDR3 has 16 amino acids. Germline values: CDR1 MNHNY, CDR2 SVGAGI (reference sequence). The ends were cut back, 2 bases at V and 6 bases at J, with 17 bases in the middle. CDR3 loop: CASSYRRQRISNEQFF. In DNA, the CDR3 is TGTGCCAGCAGTTACAGGAGACAGAGGATCAGCAATGAGCAGTTCTTC.

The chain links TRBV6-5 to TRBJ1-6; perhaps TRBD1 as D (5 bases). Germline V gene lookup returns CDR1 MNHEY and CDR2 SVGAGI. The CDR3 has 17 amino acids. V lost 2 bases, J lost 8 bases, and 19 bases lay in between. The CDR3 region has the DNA TGTGCCAGCAGTTACGCACCTGGGACCGCCCGTCATTCACCCCTCCACTTT. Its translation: CASSYAPGTARHSPLHF.

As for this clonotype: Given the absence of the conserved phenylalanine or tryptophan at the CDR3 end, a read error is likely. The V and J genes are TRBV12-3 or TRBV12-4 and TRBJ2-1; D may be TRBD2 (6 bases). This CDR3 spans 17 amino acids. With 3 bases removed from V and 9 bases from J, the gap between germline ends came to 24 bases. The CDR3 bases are TGTGCCAGCAGTTTCCCGACTAACGGGAGAGAGTTGAGTGAGCAGTTCTTA. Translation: CASSFPTNGRELSEQFL.

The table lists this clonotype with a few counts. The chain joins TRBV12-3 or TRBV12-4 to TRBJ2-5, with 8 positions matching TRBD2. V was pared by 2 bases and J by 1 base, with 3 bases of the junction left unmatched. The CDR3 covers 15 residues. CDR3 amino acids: CASSLFRGGQETQYF. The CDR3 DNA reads TGTGCCAGCAGTTTATTTCGGGGGGGCCAAGAGACCCAGTACTTC.

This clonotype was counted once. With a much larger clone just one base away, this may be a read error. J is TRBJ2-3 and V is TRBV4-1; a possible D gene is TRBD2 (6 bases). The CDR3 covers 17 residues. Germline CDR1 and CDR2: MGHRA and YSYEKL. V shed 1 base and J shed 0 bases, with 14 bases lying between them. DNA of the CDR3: TGCGCCAGCAGCCAAGGAGAGTCCGGGACTAGCACAGATACGCAGTATTTT. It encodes CASSQGESGTSTDTQYF.

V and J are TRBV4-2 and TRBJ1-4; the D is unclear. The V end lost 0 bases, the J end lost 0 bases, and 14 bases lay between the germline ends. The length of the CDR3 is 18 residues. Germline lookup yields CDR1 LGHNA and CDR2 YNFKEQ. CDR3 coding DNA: TGTGCCAGCAGCCAAGATATTCAGACTGCAGCAACTAATGAAAAACTGTTTTTT. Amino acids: CASSQDIQTAATNEKLFF.

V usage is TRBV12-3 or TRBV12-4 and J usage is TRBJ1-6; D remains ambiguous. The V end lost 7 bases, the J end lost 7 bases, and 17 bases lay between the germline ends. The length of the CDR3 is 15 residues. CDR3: CASNFTGLPNSPLHF. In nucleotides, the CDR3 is TGTGCCAGCAATTTTACGGGATTACCCAATTCACCCCTCCACTTT.

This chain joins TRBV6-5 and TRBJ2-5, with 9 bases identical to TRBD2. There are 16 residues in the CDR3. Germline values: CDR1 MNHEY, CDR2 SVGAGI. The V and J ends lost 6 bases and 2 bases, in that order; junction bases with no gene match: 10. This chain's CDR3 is CASSRESSGAQETQYF. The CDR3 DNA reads TGTGCCAGCAGCCGCGAATCTAGCGGGGCGCAAGAGACCCAGTACTTC.

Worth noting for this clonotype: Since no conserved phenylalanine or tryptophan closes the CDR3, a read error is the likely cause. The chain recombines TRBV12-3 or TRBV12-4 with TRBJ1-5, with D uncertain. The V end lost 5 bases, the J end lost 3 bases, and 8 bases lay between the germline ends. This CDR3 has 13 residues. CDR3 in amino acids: CASSRGSNQPQHL. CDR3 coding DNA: TGTGCCAGCAGTCGGGGTTCCAATCAGCCCCAGCATCTT.

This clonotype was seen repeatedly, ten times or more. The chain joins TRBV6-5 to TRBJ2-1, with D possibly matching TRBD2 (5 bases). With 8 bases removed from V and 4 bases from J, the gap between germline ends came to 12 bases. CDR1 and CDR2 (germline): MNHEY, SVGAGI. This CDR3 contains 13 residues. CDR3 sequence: CASGAAPYNEQFF. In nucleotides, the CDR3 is TGTGCCAGCGGAGCGGCCCCATACAATGAGCAGTTCTTC.